Shown below are 12 T cell receptor beta chains from a single sample sequenced in a study of shared clonotypes between healthy human individuals. Profiled with immunoSEQ multiplex PCR; TCRdb holds only in-frame clones, not every one. The sample holds under 2.5 million clones, 85% to 95% seen once. Sequenced material: naive CD4+ T cells from PBMCs. The sample's subset: CD45RA+ positively selected. Every receptor here comes from a man between 18 and 35 years old in good health. Some clones in this sample may be carry-over from other donors' samples.

The rearrangement links TRBV5-6 to TRBJ2-7; 7 nucleotides align to TRBD1. CDR3 length: 14 residues. Germline trimming cut 0 bases from V and 3 bases from J; bases unmatched to any gene: 3. CDR1 SGHDT and CDR2 YYEEEE come from the germline V gene. CDR3 residues: CASSLVNRGYEQYF. In DNA form, the CDR3 reads TGTGCCAGCAGCTTGGTTAACAGGGGCTACGAGCAGTACTTC.

This CDR3 is CASSSWVVGVASYTF. CDR3 coding DNA: TGTGCCAGCAGTTCTTGGGTTGTGGGAGTCGCCAGCTACACCTTC. The chain links TRBV28 to TRBJ1-2; no clear D gene. Germline V CDR1 and CDR2: MDHEN, SYDVKM. The CDR3 is 15 amino acids. Trimming removed 4 bases from V and 9 bases from J, with 21 bases in between.

The rearrangement links TRBV27 to TRBJ2-7, with D tentatively TRBD1 (5 bases). Trimming removed 5 bases at V and 3 bases at J, with 14 bases between. Per the germline V gene, CDR1 is MNHEY and CDR2 is SMNVEV (reference sequence). The CDR3 has 14 amino acids. CDR3 sequence: CASSPRTNYYEQYF. DNA for the CDR3: TGTGCCAGCAGTCCCCGGACAAACTACTACGAGCAGTACTTC.

This chain links TRBV7-7 with TRBJ2-7; perhaps TRBD2 as D (5 bases). Trimming removed 5 bases from V and 4 bases from J, with 15 bases in between. The CDR3 has 14 residues. Germline CDR1 SSHAT, CDR2 FNYEAQ (reference sequence). DNA of the CDR3: TGTGCCAGCAGCCTGGGAGAAGGGAGATACGAGCAGTACTTC. Translation gives CASSLGEGRYEQYF.

V gene TRBV9 combines with J gene TRBJ1-4; 9 nucleotides align to TRBD1. The CDR3 loop spans 16 amino acids. The germline V gene encodes CDR1 SGDLS and CDR2 YYNGEE. J gave up 5 bases and V 3 bases, and 8 bases lay outside the gene matches. The CDR3 coding sequence is TGTGCCAGCAGCGGCCCGGGACAGGGATTGAATGAAAAACTGTTTTTT. Translation gives CASSGPGQGLNEKLFF.

This sequence joins TRBV5-6 and TRBJ1-1, with D maybe TRBD1 (6 bases). From germline, CDR1 is SGHDT and CDR2 YYEEEE. CDR3 size: 15 residues. Between the trimmed V and J ends, which lost 3 bases and 7 bases, there was a span of 19 bases. For the CDR3, the DNA is TGTGCCAGCAGCTCCGCCCGGGGGGCGGTTAATGAAGCTTTCTTT. It encodes CASSSARGAVNEAFF. The variable domain in full, completed from reference TRBV5-6 and TRBJ1-1, reads DAGVTQSPTHLIKTRGQQVTLRCSPKSGHDTVSWYQQALGQGPQFIFQYYEEEERQRGNFPDRFSGHQFPNYSSELNVNALLLGDSALYLCASSSARGAVNEAFFGQGTRLTVV.

The rearrangement uses TRBV7-2 and TRBJ2-3, with no clear D. This CDR3 contains 17 residues. Deletions cut 0 bases from V and 1 base from J, with 14 bases between. Germline CDR1 is SGHTA and CDR2 is FQGNSA. Here the CDR3 DNA reads TGTGCCAGCAGCTTAGCGACCCACGTTCGGGGCACAGATACGCAGTATTTT. This translates into CASSLATHVRGTDTQYF.

This chain uses TRBV25-1 with TRBJ2-7; a possible D gene is TRBD2 (7 bases). The V gene lost 7 bases and the J gene lost 11 bases, with 18 bases spanning the gap. This CDR3 is 12 amino acids long. Germline V gives CDR1 MGHDK, CDR2 SYGVNS. The CDR3 spells CASTGVGREKYF. For the CDR3, the DNA is TGTGCCAGCACAGGGGTGGGGAGGGAGAAGTACTTC.

CDR3 DNA sequence: TGTGCCAGCAGCTTAGATCCGCTCCACCAGGGAAACACCATATATTTT. Protein sequence: CASSLDPLHQGNTIYF. This chain uses TRBV11-2 with TRBJ1-3; D is undetermined. Germline CDR1 SGHAT, CDR2 FQNNGV. Trimming cost V 0 bases and J 4 bases, with 13 bases left between them. This CDR3 spans 16 amino acids.

This clone was picked up one time. The chain uses TRBV28 and TRBJ2-5; D is possibly TRBD2 (5 bases). Trimming removed 5 bases at V and 5 bases at J, with 18 bases between. Germline CDR1 is MDHEN and CDR2 is SYDVKM. This CDR3 has 15 amino acids. This chain's CDR3 is CASSHADASGETQYF. The CDR3 nucleotides read TGTGCCAGCAGTCATGCGGATGCGTCGGGGGAGACCCAGTACTTC.

The chain employs TRBV9 and TRBJ2-3; D remains ambiguous. The CDR3 consists of 14 residues. The ends were cut back, 0 bases at V and 4 bases at J, with 9 bases in the middle. The V gene's germline CDR1 is SGDLS and CDR2 YYNGEE. The CDR3 region is CASSVVAWPDTQYF. The CDR3 DNA sequence: TGTGCCAGCAGCGTAGTAGCATGGCCAGATACGCAGTATTTT.

The chain combines TRBV14 with TRBJ1-1; D is unresolved. Per germline, CDR1 SGHDN and CDR2 FVKESK. V was pared by 1 base and J by 4 bases, with 10 bases between. The CDR3 consists of 14 residues. The CDR3 nucleotides read TGTGCCAGCAGCCAAGGCCTGAGGAGCACTGAAGCTTTCTTT. Translated, it gives CASSQGLRSTEAFF.